These 4 T cell receptor beta chains came from one sample sequenced in a study of blood T cell repertoires in COVID-19. Sequencing used immunoSEQ multiplex PCR; TCRdb keeps in-frame clones, though not all of them. This sample has some 320,000 clones, with about 87% found just once. What was sequenced was peripheral blood. These receptors were collected from a woman aged 45-60 years who had recovered from COVID-19.

This sequence joins TRBV5-4 and TRBJ2-3, with 7 bases that match TRBD2. Trimming took 4 bases from V and 1 from J; bases not matched to a gene: 6. The CDR3 is 15 residues long. CDR1 is SGHNT, CDR2 YYREEE, per germline (reference sequence). CDR3 coding DNA: TGTGCCAGCAGCCCGACTAGCTTCCGCACAGATACGCAGTATTTT. It translates to CASSPTSFRTDTQYF.

This clone has just one count. The chain carries TRBV28 and TRBJ1-1; D is uncertain. Trimming shortened V by 6 bases and J by 5 bases, and 13 bases separated the two germline ends. CDR1 is MDHEN, CDR2 SYDVKM, per germline. The CDR3 covers 13 residues. CDR3 sequence (DNA): TGTGCCAGCAGAAGCCCACCCGTTACTGAAGCTTTCTTT. It is translated as CASRSPPVTEAFF.

The V call is TRBV5-4, the J call TRBJ2-7; 11 positions agree with TRBD2. The CDR3 consists of 15 residues. CDR1 and CDR2 from the germline V gene are SGHNT and YYREEE (reference sequence). J was trimmed by 2 bases and V by 5 bases; bases with no gene match: 6. The chain's CDR3 is CASSLGTSGTYEQYF. The CDR3 DNA is TGTGCCAGCAGTCTGGGGACTAGCGGCACCTACGAGCAGTACTTC.

The rearrangement joins TRBV10-2 to TRBJ2-2, with a weak D call TRBD2 (6 bases). The CDR3 is 13 residues long. CDR1 and CDR2 (germline): WSHSY, SAAADI. V lost 4 bases to trimming and J lost 7 bases, with 10 bases between them. CDR3 sequence reads: CASSGGAHGELFF. CDR3 bases: TGCGCCAGCAGTGGCGGGGCACACGGGGAGCTGTTTTTT.